One T cell receptor beta chain is described in this entry. Per the authors' pipeline: Using reference gene primer amplification, nucleated cell counts were estimated. Assay used: immunoSEQ multiplex PCR; TCRdb lists only in-frame clones, some missing. V and J calls and clone size are given by that table; D and trimming were obtained from the DNA. Of about 380,000 clones listed, around 85% were seen once; the top ten hold about 3.6%. The CDR3 consists of 18 residues. Trimming cost V 0 bases and J 8 bases; bases outside gene matches: 15. Germline V gene sequence: CDR1 SGHNT, CDR2 YYREEE (reference sequence). This entry comes from a study of blood T cell repertoires in COVID-19.

The V and J genes are TRBV5-4 and TRBJ1-5; 9 positions match TRBD1. Sequenced material: peripheral blood. The origin of this receptor is a woman younger than 35 with acute or convalescent COVID-19. CDR3 DNA sequence: TGTGCCAGCAGCTTGGTACCCCCCCGGGACAGGGTGTGGGAGCCCCAGCATTTT. It encodes CASSLVPPRDRVWEPQHF.